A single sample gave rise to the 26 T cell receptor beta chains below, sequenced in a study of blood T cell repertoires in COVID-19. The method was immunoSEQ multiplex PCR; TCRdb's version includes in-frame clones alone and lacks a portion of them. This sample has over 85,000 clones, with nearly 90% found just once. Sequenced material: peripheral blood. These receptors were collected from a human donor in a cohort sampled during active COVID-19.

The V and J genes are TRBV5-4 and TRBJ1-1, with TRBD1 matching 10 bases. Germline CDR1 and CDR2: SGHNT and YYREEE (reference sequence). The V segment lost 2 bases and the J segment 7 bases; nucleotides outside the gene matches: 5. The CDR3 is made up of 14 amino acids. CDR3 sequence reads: CASSFGTGEGEAFF. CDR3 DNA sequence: TGTGCCAGCAGCTTCGGGACAGGGGAGGGTGAAGCTTTCTTT.

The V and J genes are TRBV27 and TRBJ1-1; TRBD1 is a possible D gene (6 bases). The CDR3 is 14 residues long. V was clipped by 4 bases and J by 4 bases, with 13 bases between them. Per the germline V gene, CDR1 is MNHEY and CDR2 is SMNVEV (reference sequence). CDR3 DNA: TGTGCCAGCAGTTCTGGACAGACTACCACTGAAGCTTTCTTT. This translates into CASSSGQTTTEAFF.

CDR3 protein: CASSQGGGETQYF. Here the CDR3 DNA reads TGTGCCAGCAGCCAAGGGGGAGGAGAGACCCAGTACTTC. This rearrangement joins TRBV3-1 (or the pseudogene TRBV3-2) to TRBJ2-5; perhaps TRBD2 as D (6 bases). V was pared by 1 base and J by 4 bases, with 7 bases between. The length of the CDR3 is 13 residues. Germline values: CDR1 LGHDT, CDR2 YNNKEL (reference sequence).

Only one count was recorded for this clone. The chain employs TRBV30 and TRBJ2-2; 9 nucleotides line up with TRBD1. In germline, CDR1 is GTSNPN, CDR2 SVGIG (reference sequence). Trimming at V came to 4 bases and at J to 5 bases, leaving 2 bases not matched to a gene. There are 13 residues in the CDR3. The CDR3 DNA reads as TGTGCCTGGAACAGGGGGCCTACCGGGGAGCTGTTTTTT. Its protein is CAWNRGPTGELFF.

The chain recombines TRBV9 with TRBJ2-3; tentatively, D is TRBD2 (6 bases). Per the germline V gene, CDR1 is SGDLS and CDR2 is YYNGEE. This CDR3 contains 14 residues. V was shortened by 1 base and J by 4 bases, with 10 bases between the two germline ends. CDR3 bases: TGTGCCAGCAGCGTATCGGGGGTGTCAGATACGCAGTATTTT. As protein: CASSVSGVSDTQYF. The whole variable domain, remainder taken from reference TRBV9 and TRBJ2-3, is DSGVTQTPKHLITATGQRVTLRCSPRSGDLSVYWYQQSLDQGLQFLIQYYNGEERAKGNILERFSAQQFPDLHSELNLSSLELGDSALYFCASSVSGVSDTQYFGPGTRLTVL.

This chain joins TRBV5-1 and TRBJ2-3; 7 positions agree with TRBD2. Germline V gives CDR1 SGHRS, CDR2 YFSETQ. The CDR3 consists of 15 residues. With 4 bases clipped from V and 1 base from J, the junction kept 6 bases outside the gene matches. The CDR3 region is CASSPRGVRTDTQYF. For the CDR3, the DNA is TGCGCCAGCAGCCCTCGGGGGGTTCGCACAGATACGCAGTATTTT.

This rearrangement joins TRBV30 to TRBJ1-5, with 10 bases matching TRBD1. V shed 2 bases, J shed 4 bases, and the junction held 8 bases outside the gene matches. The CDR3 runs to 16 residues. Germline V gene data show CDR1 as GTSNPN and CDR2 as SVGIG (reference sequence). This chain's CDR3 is CAWSPGRTGGNQPQHF. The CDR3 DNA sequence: TGTGCCTGGAGTCCCGGAAGGACAGGGGGAAATCAGCCCCAGCATTTT.

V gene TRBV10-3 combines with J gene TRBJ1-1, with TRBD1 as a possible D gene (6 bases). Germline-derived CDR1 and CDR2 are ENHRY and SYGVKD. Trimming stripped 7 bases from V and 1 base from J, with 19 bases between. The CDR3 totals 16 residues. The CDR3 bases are TGTGCCATCACGGGCGGACCAGGGGCTCGGAACACTGAAGCTTTCTTT. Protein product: CAITGGPGARNTEAFF.

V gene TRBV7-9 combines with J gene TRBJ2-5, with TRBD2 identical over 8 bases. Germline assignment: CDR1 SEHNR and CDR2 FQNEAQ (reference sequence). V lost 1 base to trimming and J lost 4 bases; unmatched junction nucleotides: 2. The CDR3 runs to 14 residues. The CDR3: CASSLVLAGETQYF. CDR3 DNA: TGTGCCAGCAGCTTAGTCCTAGCGGGAGAGACCCAGTACTTC.

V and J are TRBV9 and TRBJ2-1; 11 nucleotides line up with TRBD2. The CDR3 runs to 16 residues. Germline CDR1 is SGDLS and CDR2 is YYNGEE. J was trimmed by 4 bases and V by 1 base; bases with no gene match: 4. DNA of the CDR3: TGTGCCAGCAGCGTAATGTCTAGCGGGAGGTACAATGAGCAGTTCTTC. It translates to CASSVMSSGRYNEQFF. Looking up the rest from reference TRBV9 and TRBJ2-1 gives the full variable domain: DSGVTQTPKHLITATGQRVTLRCSPRSGDLSVYWYQQSLDQGLQFLIQYYNGEERAKGNILERFSAQQFPDLHSELNLSSLELGDSALYFCASSVMSSGRYNEQFFGPGTRLTVL.

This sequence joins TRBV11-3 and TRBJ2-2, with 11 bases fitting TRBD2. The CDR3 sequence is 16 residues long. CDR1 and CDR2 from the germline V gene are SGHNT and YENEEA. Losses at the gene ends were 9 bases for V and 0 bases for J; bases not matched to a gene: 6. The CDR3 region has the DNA TGTGCCAGTAGCGGGGGGGCCGACGCGAACACCGGGGAGCTGTTTTTT. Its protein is CASSGGADANTGELFF.

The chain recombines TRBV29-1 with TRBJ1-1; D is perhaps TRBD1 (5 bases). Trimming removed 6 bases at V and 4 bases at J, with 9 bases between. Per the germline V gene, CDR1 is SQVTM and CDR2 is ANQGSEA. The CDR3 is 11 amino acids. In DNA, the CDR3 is TGCAGCGTCGTGGACATCACTGAAGCTTTCTTT. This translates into CSVVDITEAFF.

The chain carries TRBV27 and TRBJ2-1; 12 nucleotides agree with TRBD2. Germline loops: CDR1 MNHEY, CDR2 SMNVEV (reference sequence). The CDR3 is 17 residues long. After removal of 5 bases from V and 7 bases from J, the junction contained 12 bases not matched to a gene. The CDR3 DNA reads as TGTGCCAGCAGTCCCGCCCCGACTAGCGGGAGTGGAAATGAGCAGTTCTTC. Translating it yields CASSPAPTSGSGNEQFF.

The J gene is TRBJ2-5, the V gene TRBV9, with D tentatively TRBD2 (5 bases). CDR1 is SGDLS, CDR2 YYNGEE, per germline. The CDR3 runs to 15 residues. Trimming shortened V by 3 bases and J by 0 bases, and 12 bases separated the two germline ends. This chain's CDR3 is CASSAQVGDQETQYF. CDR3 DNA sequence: TGTGCCAGCAGCGCCCAGGTCGGGGACCAAGAGACCCAGTACTTC.

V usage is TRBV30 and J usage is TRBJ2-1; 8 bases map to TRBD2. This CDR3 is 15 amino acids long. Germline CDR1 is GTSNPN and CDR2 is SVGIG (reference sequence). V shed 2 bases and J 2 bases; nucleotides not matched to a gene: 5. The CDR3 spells CAWSIDSGTYNEQFF. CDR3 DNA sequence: TGTGCCTGGAGTATCGATAGCGGGACCTACAATGAGCAGTTCTTC.

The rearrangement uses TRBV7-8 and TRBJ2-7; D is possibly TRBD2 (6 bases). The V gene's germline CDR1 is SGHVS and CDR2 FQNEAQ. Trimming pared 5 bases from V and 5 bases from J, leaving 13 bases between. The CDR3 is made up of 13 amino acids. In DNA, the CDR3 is TGTGCCAGCAGCACCCGCTGGACTAACGAGCAGTACTTC. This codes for CASSTRWTNEQYF.

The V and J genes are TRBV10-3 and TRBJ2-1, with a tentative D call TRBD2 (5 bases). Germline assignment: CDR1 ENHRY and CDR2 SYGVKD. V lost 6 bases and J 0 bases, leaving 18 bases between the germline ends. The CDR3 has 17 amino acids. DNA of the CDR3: TGTGCCATCAGGGCTCGACTAACCGAGAGCTCCTACAATGAGCAGTTCTTC. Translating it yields CAIRARLTESSYNEQFF.

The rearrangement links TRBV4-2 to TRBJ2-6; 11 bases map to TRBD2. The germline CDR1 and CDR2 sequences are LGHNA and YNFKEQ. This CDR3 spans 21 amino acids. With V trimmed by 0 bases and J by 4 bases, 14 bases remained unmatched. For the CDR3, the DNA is TGTGCCAGCAGCCAAGAGGACTTAGCGGGAGGGCCGGGGTCCGGGGCCAACGTCCTGACTTTC. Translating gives CASSQEDLAGGPGSGANVLTF.

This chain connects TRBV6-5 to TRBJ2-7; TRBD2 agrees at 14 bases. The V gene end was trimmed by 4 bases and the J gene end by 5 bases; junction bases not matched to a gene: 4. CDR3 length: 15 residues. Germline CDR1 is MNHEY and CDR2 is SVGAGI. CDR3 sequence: CASSWTSGGYNEQYF. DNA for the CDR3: TGTGCCAGCAGTTGGACTAGCGGGGGGTATAACGAGCAGTACTTC.

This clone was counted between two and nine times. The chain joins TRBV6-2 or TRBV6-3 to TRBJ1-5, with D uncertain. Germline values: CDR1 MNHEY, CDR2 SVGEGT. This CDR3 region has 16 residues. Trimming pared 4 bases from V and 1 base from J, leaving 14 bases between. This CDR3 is CASSSLTRYSNQPQHF. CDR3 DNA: TGTGCCAGCAGTTCCCTGACACGATACAGCAATCAGCCCCAGCATTTT.

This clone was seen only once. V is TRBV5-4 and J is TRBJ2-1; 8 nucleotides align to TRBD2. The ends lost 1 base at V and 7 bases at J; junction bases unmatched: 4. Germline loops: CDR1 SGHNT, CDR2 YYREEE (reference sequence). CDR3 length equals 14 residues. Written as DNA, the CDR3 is TGTGCCAGCAGCTTGTCGGGGGGGCAAAATGAGCAGTTCTTC. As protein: CASSLSGGQNEQFF.

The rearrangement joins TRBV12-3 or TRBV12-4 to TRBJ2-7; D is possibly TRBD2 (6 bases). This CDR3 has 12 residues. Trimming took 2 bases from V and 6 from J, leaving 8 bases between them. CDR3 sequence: CASSLTGGEQYF. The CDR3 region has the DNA TGTGCCAGCAGTTTAACCGGGGGCGAGCAGTACTTC.

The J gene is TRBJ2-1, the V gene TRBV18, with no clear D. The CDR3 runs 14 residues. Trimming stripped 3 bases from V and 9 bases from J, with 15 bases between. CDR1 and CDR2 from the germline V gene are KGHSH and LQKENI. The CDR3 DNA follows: TGTGCCAGCTCACCGCTGAGTGAGGTGGGTGAGCAGTTCTTC. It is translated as CASSPLSEVGEQFF. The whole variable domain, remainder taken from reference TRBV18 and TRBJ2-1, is NAGVMQNPRHLVRRRGQEARLRCSPMKGHSHVYWYRQLPEEGLKFMVYLQKENIIDESGMPKERFSAEFPKEGPSILRIQQVVRGDSAAYFCASSPLSEVGEQFFGPGTRLTVL.

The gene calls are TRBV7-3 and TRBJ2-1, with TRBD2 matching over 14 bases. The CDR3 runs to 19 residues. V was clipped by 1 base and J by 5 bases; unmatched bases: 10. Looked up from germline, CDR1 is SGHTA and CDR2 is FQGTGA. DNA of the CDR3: TGTGCCAGCAGCTTAAGACTAGCGGGGGGGACCCACCCCCACAATGAGCAGTTCTTC. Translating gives CASSLRLAGGTHPHNEQFF.

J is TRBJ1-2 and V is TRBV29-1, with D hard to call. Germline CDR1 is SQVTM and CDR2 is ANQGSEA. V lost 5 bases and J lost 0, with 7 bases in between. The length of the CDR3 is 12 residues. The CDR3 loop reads CSVPNPNYGYTF. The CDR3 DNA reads TGCAGCGTTCCTAACCCTAACTATGGCTACACCTTC.

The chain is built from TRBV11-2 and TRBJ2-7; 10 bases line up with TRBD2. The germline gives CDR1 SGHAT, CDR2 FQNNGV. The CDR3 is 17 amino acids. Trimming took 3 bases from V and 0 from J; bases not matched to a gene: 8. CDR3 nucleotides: TGTGCCAGCAGCTTCCTTACTAGCGGGACGAGCTCCTACGAGCAGTACTTC. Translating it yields CASSFLTSGTSSYEQYF.